This T cell receptor beta chain derives from a study of T cells after yellow fever vaccination. On the study more broadly: It was SMART-Seq v4 Ultra Low Input that prepared the fractions with low cell numbers.

As TCR cDNA was made by 5'RACE template switching, a universal primer site and UMIs were added. TCRdb re-called the 5' RACE reads through MiXCR, storing one row per CDR3 protein. The sample has about 340,000 distinct CDR3 sequences, approximately 13% seen once. V lost 4 bases to trimming and J lost 4 bases; unmatched junction nucleotides: 15. CDR3 length: 18 residues. Germline V gives CDR1 LGHNA, CDR2 YNFKEQ. Regarding the study as a whole: Subsequent to the booster, the majority of primary-vaccination clones reappeared (96% CD4, 80% to 90% CD8). Among all clonotypes, a small share was observed in both CD4 and CD8 compartments.

This clonotype has a handful of counts. What it binds is not known. The chain is built from TRBV4-2 and TRBJ2-2, with 7 bases lining up with TRBD2. This material consisted of CD4+ T cells sorted from PBMCs, taken 15 days after the yellow fever booster vaccination. This clonotype originated in a young man who received the YFV17D yellow fever vaccine. CDR3 sequence (DNA): TGTGCCAGCAGCCCATCCAACCAGCGGGGACGTAGCACCGGGGAGCTGTTTTTT. It yields the protein CASSPSNQRGRSTGELFF.